A selection of T cell receptor beta chains follows, all from one sample in a study of cytomegalovirus exposure and HLA in healthy donors. Sequenced by immunoSEQ multiplex PCR; TCRdb stores in-frame clones only, minus some. Of about 250,000 clones in the sample, around nine tenths were seen once. The sequenced material came from PBMCs. These receptor sequences come from a man between 18 and 35 years old in good health and CMV-seronegative. Both conserved end residues are part of each CDR3. D genes are given only for firm matches. Part of the rows lack a size; the others show once, few, many or a class for expanded clones.

J gene | D gene | V gene | clone size | CDR3 DNA | CDR3 protein
TRBJ2-7 | NA | TRBV9 | NA | TGTGCCAGCGGAACTAGCTCCTACGAGCAGTACTTC | CASGTSSYEQYF
TRBJ1-3 | NA | TRBV6-5 | NA | TGTGCCAGCAGAACTACCGGGACATCAAGCACCATATATTTT | CASRTTGTSSTIYF
TRBJ1-1 | NA | TRBV6-1 | NA | TGTGCCAGCAGGGTGAGAGGAAGCACTGAAGCTTTCTTT | CASRVRGSTEAFF
TRBJ2-7 | NA | TRBV28 | NA | TGTGCCAGCAGTTCATCGGGGGAACGGTACTTC | CASSSSGERYF
TRBJ2-1 | TRBD2 | TRBV28 | NA | TGTGCCAGCAGTTTAGTAGCGGGAGCGCAGGAGCAGTTCTTC | CASSLVAGAQEQFF
TRBJ1-4 | TRBD1 | TRBV5-1 | NA | TGCGCCAGCAGCTTGACAGGGGAAGCGACTAATGAAAAACTGTTTTTT | CASSLTGEATNEKLFF
TRBJ2-3 | TRBD1 | TRBV7-9 | NA | TGTGCCAGCAGCCGACAGGGACAGAGCACAGATACGCAGTATTTT | CASSRQGQSTDTQYF
TRBJ1-5 | NA | TRBV15 | NA | TGTGCCACCAGCAGAGATCTTTTGAGTAGCAATCAGCCCCAGCATTTT | CATSRDLLSSNQPQHF
TRBJ2-3 | NA | TRBV18 | NA | TGTGCCAGCTCACCAAGAGGACGGGGGGCCCCAGATACGCAGTATTTT | CASSPRGRGAPDTQYF
TRBJ2-7 | TRBD2 | TRBV4-2 | NA | TGTGCCAGCAGCCAAGTCCCGGGAGCGGGATACGAGCAGTACTTC | CASSQVPGAGYEQYF
TRBJ2-2 | NA | TRBV6-1 | NA | TGTGCCAGCAGTGACCCTTACAGGGCGAACACCGGGGAGCTGTTTTTT | CASSDPYRANTGELFF
TRBJ2-7 | NA | TRBV28 | NA | TGTGCCAGCAGTTTACGGGAATACGAGCAGTACTTC | CASSLREYEQYF
TRBJ2-5 | NA | TRBV15 | NA | TGTGCCACCAGCAGAGGAGGGGAGACCCAGTACTTC | CATSRGGETQYF
TRBJ2-7 | NA | TRBV5-1 | NA | TGCGCCAGCAGCTTGGCACAGGGTGGCGAGCAGTACTTC | CASSLAQGGEQYF
TRBJ1-2 | NA | TRBV25-1 | NA | TGTGCCAGCAGTGAAGGGTCAGGGATTGGGGGCTACACCTTC | CASSEGSGIGGYTF
TRBJ2-3 | NA | TRBV7-9 | NA | TGTGCCAGCAGCTTAACGGGTGCGGCAGATACGCAGTATTTT | CASSLTGAADTQYF
TRBJ2-1 | NA | TRBV4-3 | NA | TGCGCCAGCAGCCAAGATGGGATAGGGGTAAATGAGCAGTTCTTC | CASSQDGIGVNEQFF
TRBJ2-3 | TRBD2 | TRBV28 | NA | TGTGCCAGCAGTTTAAGCGGGAGGGGCCGTACAGATACGCAGTATTTT | CASSLSGRGRTDTQYF
TRBJ1-4 | NA | TRBV29-1 | NA | TGCAGCGTTCACGAGACAGCCTTCGATGAAAAACTGTTTTTT | CSVHETAFDEKLFF
TRBJ2-5 | TRBD1 | TRBV29-1 | NA | TGCAGCGTTGCACAAGGGACAGGGGGAGAGACCCAGTACTTC | CSVAQGTGGETQYF
TRBJ1-2 | NA | TRBV18 | NA | TGTGCCAGCTCACCCGCGTCAGGCTATGGCTACACCTTC | CASSPASGYGYTF
TRBJ1-6 | NA | TRBV6-5 | NA | TGTGCCAGCACCCAGTCCGGGACTACCTCACCCCTCCACTTT | CASTQSGTTSPLHF
TRBJ1-2 | TRBD1 | TRBV11-2 | NA | TGTGCCAGCAGCTGGGACAGGGGAGCTAACTATGGCTACACCTTC | CASSWDRGANYGYTF
TRBJ1-4 | TRBD1 | TRBV6-4 | NA | TGTGCCAGCAGTGACTCCGACAGGGGAAGGGGGGGTGCAACTAATGAAAAACTGTTTTTT | CASSDSDRGRGGATNEKLFF
TRBJ1-5 | NA | TRBV12-1 | NA | TGTGCCAGCAGCCTTTTAAGGTCGGGGGAGCGGGTTCAGCCCCAGCATTTT | CASSLLRSGERVQPQHF
TRBJ2-2 | NA | TRBV4-1 | NA | TGCGCCAGCAGCCAAGACCCCAGTAGAGGCGGGGAGCTGTTTTTT | CASSQDPSRGGELFF
TRBJ1-1 | NA | TRBV28 | NA | TGTGCCAGCAGTTTAGGACAGTTTCCTGAAGCTTTCTTT | CASSLGQFPEAFF
TRBJ2-1 | TRBD2 | TRBV30 | once | TGTGCCTGGAGTAAACTAGCGGGATTATGGGAGCAGTTCTTC | CAWSKLAGLWEQFF
TRBJ2-3 | NA | TRBV19 | NA | TGTGCCAGTACCACGGGCGGGGGCACAGATACGCAGTATTTT | CASTTGGGTDTQYF
TRBJ1-2 | NA | TRBV30 | NA | TGTGCCTGGAGTGTACGGGGTGAGAGGTATGGCTACACCTTC | CAWSVRGERYGYTF
TRBJ1-2 | NA | TRBV30 | few | TGTGCCTGGAGTTGGCACTATGGCTACACCTTC | CAWSWHYGYTF
TRBJ2-5 | TRBD1 | TRBV27 | NA | TGTGCCAGCAGTGCCGGTTGGGGACAGGAGGAGACCCAGTACTTC | CASSAGWGQEETQYF
TRBJ1-4 | NA | TRBV30 | NA | TGTGCCTGGAAGGGGCGCGATGCAGGGCGAATTGAAAAACTGTTTTTT | CAWKGRDAGRIEKLFF
TRBJ1-2 | NA | TRBV29-1 | NA | TGCAGCGTTGACAGTTTCTATGGCTACACCTTC | CSVDSFYGYTF
TRBJ1-2 | TRBD1 | TRBV7-9 | NA | TGTGCCAGCAGCTCCCGGACAGGGGGCGGCTACACCTTC | CASSSRTGGGYTF
TRBJ1-2 | TRBD1 | TRBV7-9 | NA | TGTGCCAGCAGCTTGATCTGGGGGACAGGGACGTACAATGGCTACACCTTC | CASSLIWGTGTYNGYTF
TRBJ1-1 | NA | TRBV30 | NA | TGTGCCTGGACTCCGACTAGTCCTGAAGCTTTCTTT | CAWTPTSPEAFF
TRBJ2-7 | TRBD2 | TRBV30 | NA | TGTGCCTGGAGTTCACTAGCGGGAGACGAGCAGTACTTC | CAWSSLAGDEQYF
TRBJ2-7 | NA | TRBV29-1 | once | TGCAGCGTTGAGTTTTCGGCTGGAGGGGCCTACGAGCAGTACTTC | CSVEFSAGGAYEQYF
TRBJ2-7 | NA | TRBV7-3 | NA | TGTGCCAGCAGCTTAAACGGCTTGGGGGCCTTGGGCTACGAGCAGTACTTC | CASSLNGLGALGYEQYF
TRBJ2-7 | TRBD2 | TRBV16 | NA | TGTGCCAGCAGCCCTGTCAGCGGGAGCTACGAGCAGTACTTC | CASSPVSGSYEQYF
TRBJ2-2 | NA | TRBV10-3 | NA | TGTGCCATCAGTGAGTCGAGTATCAGGGGCATCGCCGGGGAGCTGTTTTTT | CAISESSIRGIAGELFF
TRBJ2-5 | NA | TRBV5-4 | NA | TGTGCCAGCAGCCTTGCTGGGGGCGCTTCTAGGGAGACCCAGTACTTC | CASSLAGGASRETQYF
TRBJ2-1 | TRBD1 | TRBV11-2 | NA | TGTGCCAGCAGTTCCATGGGACAGGGGAGCTCCTACAATGAGCAGTTCTTC | CASSSMGQGSSYNEQFF
TRBJ2-1 | TRBD1 | TRBV25-1 | NA | TGTGCCAGCTGCCCGGGACAGCCGACTGAGCAGTTCTTC | CASCPGQPTEQFF
TRBJ2-4 | NA | TRBV27 | NA | TGTGCCAGCGGTGAGTTGCTAGCCAAAAACATTCAGTACTTC | CASGELLAKNIQYF
TRBJ1-4 | TRBD1 | TRBV7-9 | NA | TGTGCCAGCAGCTTAGGGGACAGGGGTGAAAAACTGTTTTTT | CASSLGDRGEKLFF
TRBJ2-1 | NA | TRBV11-1 | NA | TGTGCCAGCAGCCGTATCTACAATGAGCAGTTCTTC | CASSRIYNEQFF
TRBJ2-3 | NA | TRBV9 | once | TGTGCCAGCAGCGTAGCGGTCCGGGTGTGGGATACGCAGTATTTT | CASSVAVRVWDTQYF
TRBJ2-1 | NA | TRBV6-6 | NA | TGTGCCAGCAGTATAGAGCAGTTCTTC | CASSIEQFF
TRBJ1-6 | TRBD1 | TRBV4-1 | NA | TGCGCCAGCAGCCAAGTTAGCCCCGGGACAGGGAATTCACCCCTCCACTTT | CASSQVSPGTGNSPLHF
TRBJ1-2 | TRBD1 | TRBV7-2 | NA | TGTGCCAGCAGCTCAGACAGGGGCCACTATGGCTACACCTTC | CASSSDRGHYGYTF
TRBJ1-3 | NA | TRBV9 | once | TGTGCCAGCGGGGCAGGGGGAAACACCATATATTTT | CASGAGGNTIYF